The 6 T cell receptor beta chains listed next were all sequenced from one sample in a study of PD-1 blockade in classical Hodgkin lymphoma. The method was immunoSEQ multiplex PCR; TCRdb's version includes in-frame clones alone and lacks a portion of them. This table holds about 99,000 clones, roughly four fifths found once. All patients relapsed after autologous stem cell transplantation, and brentuximab vedotin exposure varied. Sequences were derived from peripheral blood mononuclear cells (PBMCs), sampled before the second cycle of nivolumab. These receptors were taken from a human donor with classical Hodgkin lymphoma.

This sequence joins TRBV7-9 and TRBJ1-1; no clear D. The CDR3 spans 14 residues. The V end was cut by 1 base, the J end by 8 bases, with 14 bases between. Germline V CDR1 and CDR2: SEHNR, FQNEAQ (reference sequence). The CDR3 region is CASSLVPNMYEAFF. The CDR3 DNA sequence: TGTGCCAGCAGCTTAGTCCCGAACATGTACGAAGCTTTCTTT.

The rearrangement joins TRBV10-3 to TRBJ2-7; D might be TRBD1 or TRBD2, each matching 5 bases. This CDR3 contains 14 residues. Germline assignment: CDR1 ENHRY and CDR2 SYGVKD. V was pared by 2 bases and J by 7 bases, with 15 bases between. CDR3 DNA sequence: TGTGCCATCAGTGAGACGGATCGGGGCCGAGAGCAGTACTTC. Protein: CAISETDRGREQYF.

In this sample, this clone turned up a few times. This chain joins TRBV2 and TRBJ2-2, with 10 nucleotides matching TRBD2. Per germline, CDR1 SNHLY and CDR2 FYNNEI. J lost 6 bases, V lost 4 bases, and 5 bases had no gene match. The CDR3 is 15 residues long. The CDR3 loop is CASSGAGGPSGELFF. CDR3 coding DNA: TGTGCCAGCAGTGGAGCGGGAGGGCCTTCCGGGGAGCTGTTTTTT. Drawing the rest from reference TRBV2 and TRBJ2-2, the complete variable domain is EPEVTQTPSHQVTQMGQEVILRCVPISNHLYFYWYRQILGQKVEFLVSFYNNEISEKSEIFDDQFSVERPDGSNFTLKIRSTKLEDSAMYFCASSGAGGPSGELFFGEGSRLTVL.

This rearrangement joins TRBV5-1 to TRBJ2-5, with D possibly being TRBD2 (6 bases). Germline V gene lookup returns CDR1 SGHRS and CDR2 YFSETQ. Trimming took 4 bases from V and 4 from J, leaving 11 bases between them. The CDR3 sequence is 13 residues long. The CDR3 loop reads CASSVEGSETQYF. The CDR3 DNA reads as TGCGCCAGCAGCGTGGAGGGGTCAGAGACCCAGTACTTC.

There are a few counts of this clone. This chain connects TRBV4-1 to TRBJ1-5; perhaps TRBD1 as D (6 bases). Trimming took 8 bases from V and 5 from J, leaving 10 bases between them. CDR3 size: 12 residues. CDR1 and CDR2 (germline): MGHRA, YSYEKL. CDR3 region: CASGQTYQPQHF. CDR3 in DNA: TGCGCCAGCGGACAGACCTATCAGCCCCAGCATTTT.

The chain carries TRBV10-3 and TRBJ2-3, with a weak D call TRBD2 (5 bases). The CDR3 consists of 14 residues. Trimming removed 5 bases from V and 0 bases from J, with 9 bases in between. Per germline, CDR1 ENHRY and CDR2 SYGVKD. CDR3 residues: CAISSGSSTDTQYF. The CDR3 nucleotides are TGTGCCATCAGTAGCGGATCTAGCACAGATACGCAGTATTTT.